This T cell receptor (beta chain) was documented in a study of blood T cell repertoires in COVID-19. Measured with immunoSEQ multiplex PCR; TCRdb has only the in-frame clones, and not every one. The repertoire holds 50,000 to 75,000 clones, approximately 93% seen once, with approximately 2.9% in the top ten. This CDR3 has 12 amino acids. Germline CDR1 and CDR2: SGHDN and FVKESK. V gave up 1 base and J gave up 10 bases, with 5 bases separating them. This receptor was obtained from a man aged 65-85 years with active COVID-19. The sample consisted of peripheral blood. The genes are TRBV14 and TRBJ1-6; D is undetermined. The CDR3 region has the DNA TGTGCCAGCAGCCAAGTTATGTCACCCCTCCACTTT. It is translated as CASSQVMSPLHF.